These 32 T cell receptor beta chains were sequenced from one sample in a study of blood T cell repertoires in COVID-19. The table came from immunoSEQ multiplex PCR; TCRdb's copy has only in-frame clones and leaves some out. Of 180,000 or so clones in the sample, roughly 79% are singletons; the top ten hold about 11%. The sample was peripheral blood. These receptor sequences come from a woman between 35 and 50 years old with COVID-19, enrolled during active disease.

J is TRBJ1-1 and V is TRBV29-1; tentative D call: TRBD1 (6 bases). V was shortened by 7 bases and J by 5 bases, with 17 bases between the two germline ends. CDR3 length: 13 residues. Germline V lookup: CDR1 SQVTM, CDR2 ANQGSEA. The CDR3: CSARTGRGTEAFF. CDR3 sequence (DNA): TGCAGCGCTCGAACAGGGAGGGGAACTGAAGCTTTCTTT.

The chain combines TRBV12-3 or TRBV12-4 with TRBJ1-5; possibly TRBD1 for D (6 bases). The CDR3 sequence is 13 residues long. Trimming left V 8 bases short and J 6 bases short, with 14 bases between. The CDR3 DNA sequence: TGTGCCAGCCGAGCAGGGGCGGGTCAGCCCCAGCATTTT. Residues: CASRAGAGQPQHF.

The chain links TRBV5-4 to TRBJ2-4; 10 nucleotides align to TRBD1. The CDR3 spans 14 residues. Trimming took 4 bases from V and 6 from J; bases not matched to a gene: 4. CDR1 and CDR2 (germline): SGHNT, YYREEE (reference sequence). The CDR3 coding sequence is TGTGCCAGCAGCGGGACAGGGGAGGGAAACATTCAGTACTTC. This codes for CASSGTGEGNIQYF.

The rearrangement joins TRBV27 to TRBJ1-6; the D gene is possibly TRBD1 (5 bases). The CDR3 has 14 amino acids. Germline lookup yields CDR1 MNHEY and CDR2 SMNVEV (reference sequence). Trimming removed 8 bases from V and 5 bases from J, with 13 bases in between. This CDR3 reads CASLKTGHNSPLHF. In DNA, the CDR3 is TGTGCCAGCCTAAAAACAGGACATAATTCACCCCTCCACTTT.

This clone was counted a single time. This chain links TRBV3-1 (or the pseudogene TRBV3-2) with TRBJ2-2; D ambiguous. Trimming took off 0 bases at V and 1 base at J, with 15 bases between the two ends. This CDR3 region has 18 residues. Germline CDR1 reads LGHDT; CDR2 reads YNNKEL (reference sequence). CDR3 amino acids: CASSQERPGGWNTGELFF. The CDR3 DNA follows: TGTGCCAGCAGCCAAGAGCGGCCGGGTGGCTGGAACACCGGGGAGCTGTTTTTT.

As to this clone: This sample includes further DNA sequences coding for the same CDR3. The rearrangement uses TRBV5-1 and TRBJ2-6; TRBD1 agrees at 10 bases. With V trimmed by 4 bases and J by 0 bases, 4 bases remained unmatched. Germline V gene lookup returns CDR1 SGHRS and CDR2 YFSETQ. This CDR3 has 17 residues. DNA for the CDR3: TGCGCCAGCAGCCCCTGGACAGGGGGCTCTGGGGCCAACGTCCTGACTTTC. This encodes CASSPWTGGSGANVLTF.

The chain combines TRBV2 with TRBJ1-2; D is unclear. This CDR3 region has 14 residues. Germline V gene data show CDR1 as SNHLY and CDR2 as FYNNEI. The ends were cut back, 1 base at V and 4 bases at J, with 10 bases in the middle. CDR3 DNA sequence: TGTGCCAGCAGTGAAGTCCCGGGGAGCTATGGCTACACCTTC. Protein product: CASSEVPGSYGYTF.

Only a few counts were recorded for this clone. V gene TRBV7-9 combines with J gene TRBJ2-3; 7 nucleotides line up with TRBD2. The V gene end was trimmed by 4 bases and the J gene end by 0 bases; junction bases not matched to a gene: 4. This CDR3 has 15 amino acids. The germline CDR1 and CDR2 sequences are SEHNR and FQNEAQ (reference sequence). CDR3 loop: CASSSSSGSTDTQYF. In nucleotides, the CDR3 is TGTGCCAGCAGCTCCTCTAGCGGTAGCACAGATACGCAGTATTTT.

This chain links TRBV20-1 with TRBJ2-1; no clear D. The CDR3 is made up of 10 amino acids. Per germline, CDR1 DFQATT and CDR2 SNEGSKA (reference sequence). V was clipped by 8 bases and J by 7 bases, with 9 bases between them. This CDR3 is CSHERNEQFF. Here the CDR3 DNA reads TGCAGTCACGAGAGGAATGAGCAGTTCTTC.

In its sample, this clone was seen a few times. J is TRBJ1-3 and V is TRBV24-1; unclear D gene. The germline V gene encodes CDR1 KGHDR and CDR2 SFDVKD. Trimming shortened V by 8 bases and J by 0 bases, and 7 bases separated the two germline ends. The CDR3 contains 13 residues. The CDR3 DNA is TGTGCCACCACCCCGAGCTCTGGAAACACCATATATTTT. Protein sequence: CATTPSSGNTIYF.

The chain joins TRBV18 to TRBJ2-2; 9 positions match TRBD2. From germline, CDR1 is KGHSH and CDR2 LQKENI. The CDR3 contains 16 residues. With V trimmed by 4 bases and J by 3 bases, 6 bases remained unmatched. Written as DNA, the CDR3 is TGTGCCAGCTCACTCGAAGGACTAGCGCACACCGGGGAGCTGTTTTTT. It specifies CASSLEGLAHTGELFF. The full variable domain, with the rest looked up from reference TRBV18 and TRBJ2-2, is NAGVMQNPRHLVRRRGQEARLRCSPMKGHSHVYWYRQLPEEGLKFMVYLQKENIIDESGMPKERFSAEFPKEGPSILRIQQVVRGDSAAYFCASSLEGLAHTGELFFGEGSRLTVL.

This chain links TRBV28 with TRBJ1-3; 12 bases match TRBD1. The V segment lost 6 bases and the J segment 8 bases; nucleotides outside the gene matches: 14. The germline CDR1 and CDR2 sequences are MDHEN and SYDVKM. The CDR3 length is 17 residues. In DNA form, the CDR3 reads TGTGCCAGCAGATTTCCGGGACAGGGGGCAGGCACAGACACCATATATTTT. It is translated as CASRFPGQGAGTDTIYF.

The chain has TRBV9 and TRBJ1-5, with D tentatively TRBD1 (5 bases). Germline lookup yields CDR1 SGDLS and CDR2 YYNGEE. V was shortened by 4 bases and J by 6 bases, with 17 bases between the two germline ends. There are 15 residues in the CDR3. CDR3 residues: CASSTNDRLSQPQHF. CDR3 coding DNA: TGTGCCAGCAGCACAAATGACAGACTGAGTCAGCCCCAGCATTTT.

The genes are TRBV7-2 and TRBJ2-4; D is unresolved. The germline CDR1 and CDR2 sequences are SGHTA and FQGNSA. V shed 4 bases and J shed 11 bases, with 18 bases lying between them. CDR3 size: 14 residues. The CDR3 loop is CASSWAGRKFLQYF. In nucleotides, the CDR3 is TGTGCCAGCAGCTGGGCCGGCCGTAAGTTCCTTCAGTACTTC.

The V call is TRBV6-2 or TRBV6-3, the J call TRBJ2-7; 10 nucleotides align to TRBD2. This CDR3 is 14 amino acids long. Looked up from germline, CDR1 is MNHEY and CDR2 is SVGEGT. V lost 0 bases, J lost 6 bases, and 2 bases stayed unmatched. CDR3 protein: CASSYSAGGAEQYV. DNA for the CDR3: TGTGCCAGCAGTTACTCAGCGGGGGGGGCCGAGCAGTACGTC.

This clone was observed a single time. The chain is built from TRBV7-8 and TRBJ2-7; D perhaps matches TRBD1 (6 bases). The V end was cut by 1 base, the J end by 6 bases, with 10 bases between. The CDR3 runs 13 residues. From germline, CDR1 is SGHVS and CDR2 FQNEAQ. The CDR3 sequence is CASSLVDRTEQYF. CDR3 nucleotide sequence: TGTGCCAGCAGCTTAGTGGACAGAACCGAGCAGTACTTC.

This chain connects TRBV3-1 (or the pseudogene TRBV3-2) to TRBJ1-1; tentative D call: TRBD1 (6 bases). Germline CDR1 is LGHDT and CDR2 is YNNKEL (reference sequence). V was clipped by 5 bases and J by 6 bases, with 13 bases between them. The CDR3 loop spans 13 amino acids. The CDR3 nucleotides are TGTGCCAGCAGCAAACAGGGTGGGCCTGAAGCTTTCTTT. Translating it yields CASSKQGGPEAFF.

The J gene is TRBJ2-7, the V gene TRBV5-4; TRBD2 matches 7 bases. Germline V gene lookup returns CDR1 SGHNT and CDR2 YYREEE (reference sequence). J was trimmed by 4 bases and V by 4 bases; bases with no gene match: 17. The CDR3 is 17 amino acids. In DNA, the CDR3 is TGTGCCAGCAGCCCCTCCCCTGCTAGCGGCAGTTTTTACGAGCAGTACTTC. Protein product: CASSPSPASGSFYEQYF.

The V gene is TRBV5-4, the J gene TRBJ2-3; D perhaps matches TRBD1 (5 bases). The ends were cut back, 0 bases at V and 5 bases at J, with 10 bases in the middle. Germline lookup yields CDR1 SGHNT and CDR2 YYREEE (reference sequence). CDR3 length: 14 amino acids. The CDR3 is CASSLGGLRDTQYF. Written as DNA, the CDR3 is TGTGCCAGCAGCTTGGGGGGCCTTAGAGATACGCAGTATTTT. Together with reference TRBV5-4 and TRBJ2-3, the CDR3 gives the full variable domain: ETGVTQSPTHLIKTRGQQVTLRCSSQSGHNTVSWYQQALGQGPQFIFQYYREEENGRGNFPPRFSGLQFPNYSSELNVNALELDDSALYLCASSLGGLRDTQYFGPGTRLTVL.

The rearrangement joins TRBV28 to TRBJ1-2; D uncertain. Trimming stripped 5 bases from V and 7 bases from J, with 14 bases between. Germline CDR1 is MDHEN and CDR2 is SYDVKM. CDR3 size: 13 residues. DNA of the CDR3: TGTGCCAGCAGTGCACCGGGAAGCTCTGGCTACACCTTC. Its translation: CASSAPGSSGYTF.

This sequence joins TRBV3-1 (or the pseudogene TRBV3-2) and TRBJ2-5; D gene ambiguous. Trimming stripped 0 bases from V and 3 bases from J, with 11 bases between. The germline CDR1 and CDR2 sequences are LGHDT and YNNKEL (reference sequence). The CDR3 totals 15 residues. The CDR3 coding sequence is TGTGCCAGCAGCCAAGATTTCGGTTTAGAAGAGACCCAGTACTTC. Amino acid sequence: CASSQDFGLEETQYF.

This clone has more than one count but fewer than ten. The chain carries TRBV25-1 and TRBJ1-1; 9 bases are a match to TRBD1. CDR3 length equals 11 residues. The V gene end was trimmed by 10 bases and the J gene end by 6 bases; junction bases not matched to a gene: 3. The germline gives CDR1 MGHDK, CDR2 SYGVNS. CDR3 in DNA: TGTGCCACGGGACAGGGCCCTGAAGCTTTCTTT. Protein sequence: CATGQGPEAFF.

The chain has TRBV24-1 and TRBJ1-5, with TRBD1 identical over 9 bases. CDR3 length equals 15 residues. Germline V lookup: CDR1 KGHDR, CDR2 SFDVKD. The junction had 7 bases not matched to a gene; V was cut back by 4 bases and J by 7 bases. Written as DNA, the CDR3 is TGTGCCACCAGTGAGAGGGGGACAGGGATCCAGCCCCAGCATTTT. As protein: CATSERGTGIQPQHF.

This chain joins TRBV18 and TRBJ1-3; D is unresolved. Germline V gene data show CDR1 as KGHSH and CDR2 as LQKENI. With 5 bases removed from V and 0 bases from J, the gap between germline ends came to 11 bases. The CDR3 is made up of 15 amino acids. The CDR3 sequence is CASSVYGLSGNTIYF. Here the CDR3 DNA reads TGTGCCAGCTCAGTATACGGTCTCTCTGGAAACACCATATATTTT.

A few counts support this clone. V gene TRBV19 combines with J gene TRBJ1-4; D not resolved. This CDR3 is built from 15 residues. Trimming stripped 3 bases from V and 5 bases from J, with 13 bases between. From germline, CDR1 is LNHDA and CDR2 SQIVND (reference sequence). CDR3 DNA sequence: TGTGCCAGTAGTATCTTCGGCAGGCAAAATGAAAAACTGTTTTTT. Translation: CASSIFGRQNEKLFF.

The chain links TRBV12-3 or TRBV12-4 to TRBJ1-6, with a possible D match to TRBD1 (5 bases). This CDR3 is 12 amino acids long. V was trimmed by 8 bases and J by 8 bases, leaving 10 bases between them. CDR3 residues: CASARGDSPLHF. The CDR3 DNA follows: TGTGCCAGCGCCCGGGGGGATTCACCCCTCCACTTT.

This clone was seen a few times. J is TRBJ1-5 and V is TRBV6-1, with no clear D. The CDR3 runs to 15 residues. From germline, CDR1 is MNHNS and CDR2 SASEGT. Trimming shortened V by 2 bases and J by 7 bases, and 15 bases separated the two germline ends. The CDR3 DNA reads as TGTGCCAGCAGTGAATCTTTCGGGGATTGGCAGCCCCAGCATTTT. It encodes CASSESFGDWQPQHF.

The J gene is TRBJ2-7, the V gene TRBV10-3, with 9 bases lining up with TRBD1. With V trimmed by 11 bases and J by 3 bases, 5 bases remained unmatched. CDR1 ENHRY and CDR2 SYGVKD come from the germline V gene. This CDR3 comprises 12 residues. CDR3 bases: TGTGCCGCCGGGACAGGGCTCTACGAGCAGTACGTC. It yields the protein CAAGTGLYEQYV.

The CDR3 DNA is TGTGCCAGCAGTTACGGTGGGGCACCACCCACAGATACGCAGTATTTT. It encodes CASSYGGAPPTDTQYF. The chain couples TRBV6-5 to TRBJ2-3; TRBD1 is a possible D gene (5 bases). V lost 2 bases, J lost 2 bases, and 14 bases lay in between. CDR1 and CDR2 (germline): MNHEY, SVGAGI. The CDR3 is 16 amino acids.

The chain joins TRBV27 to TRBJ2-2; 12 bases line up with TRBD2. Germline V gene lookup returns CDR1 MNHEY and CDR2 SMNVEV (reference sequence). The CDR3 covers 16 residues. The junction had 6 bases not matched to a gene; V was cut back by 6 bases and J by 4 bases. This CDR3 reads CASRDGLAGITGELFF. As DNA, the CDR3 is TGTGCCAGCAGGGACGGACTAGCGGGGATCACCGGGGAGCTGTTTTTT.

V gene TRBV14 combines with J gene TRBJ2-1; D perhaps matches TRBD2 (5 bases). The CDR3 runs 14 residues. Trimming removed 4 bases at V and 4 bases at J, with 11 bases between. Looked up from germline, CDR1 is SGHDN and CDR2 is FVKESK. The CDR3 DNA follows: TGTGCCAGCAGCCCCCTGGGCGGGTACAATGAGCAGTTCTTC. This gives the protein CASSPLGGYNEQFF.

V is TRBV7-2 and J is TRBJ2-5, with TRBD1 as a possible D gene (5 bases). This CDR3 comprises 16 residues. Germline CDR1 SGHTA, CDR2 FQGNSA. The V gene lost 5 bases and the J gene lost 1 base, with 17 bases spanning the gap. The CDR3 loop is CASSPSPRQSQETQYF. In DNA form, the CDR3 reads TGTGCCAGCAGCCCCTCCCCTCGACAGAGCCAAGAGACCCAGTACTTC.